This T cell receptor (beta chain) is from a study of CD8+CD57+ T cells in acquired aplastic anemia. Whole-study context: The study obtained an average of about 3.1 ug of DNA from sorted CD4+ and CD8+ cells.

From germline, CDR1 is MNHEY and CDR2 SMNVEV (reference sequence). The V end lost 4 bases, the J end lost 0 bases, and 7 bases lay between the germline ends. The CDR3 extends over 14 amino acids. This clonotype was found many times. Its antigen is as yet unknown. CDR3 and TCR beta VDJ profiling relied on a genomic DNA template. A single record per CDR3 protein comes from TCRdb applying MiXCR to the reads. In the table there are 200,000 or so distinct CDR3 sequences, 64% of which are singletons. Study results and caveats: The study found no significant CD8+ Simpson's diversity difference between patients and controls. The number of CD8+ CDR3 sequences shared by patients and controls was twenty-nine.

This chain connects TRBV27 to TRBJ2-1; no definite D call. This receptor was obtained from a human donor with severe aplastic anemia or a healthy control (not recorded which). Material: sorted CD4+, CD8+, or CD8+CD57+ T cells (not recorded which) from PBMCs. The CDR3 region is CASSSANSYNEQFF. Written as DNA, the CDR3 is TGTGCCAGCAGTTCAGCGAACTCCTACAATGAGCAGTTCTTC.